This T cell receptor (beta chain) was identified during a study of T cells after yellow fever vaccination. Findings and caveats of the study: Only a minor proportion of clonotypes was detected across both CD4 and CD8 compartments. A secondary response was less intense yet reached its peak sooner, at day 5 versus 15.

This clonotype appeared a few times. Its antigen remains unidentified. The CDR3 length is 15 residues. V shed 1 base and J shed 5 bases, with 12 bases lying between them. CDR1 and CDR2 (germline): SEHNR, FQNEAQ (reference sequence). TCRdb passed the 5' RACE reads through MiXCR, listing each CDR3 protein once. The sample contains roughly 340,000 distinct CDR3 sequences, 7.5% to 9% of which appear only once. The rearrangement uses TRBV7-9 and TRBJ1-5, with D perhaps matching TRBD1 (5 bases). The starting material was PBMCs, obtained on the day of the first yellow fever vaccination. The sequence was collected from a young man who received the YFV17D yellow fever vaccine. The CDR3, as DNA: TGTGCCAGCAGCTTAGGGCAGGGTGGACATCAGCCCCAGCATTTT. This gives the protein CASSLGQGGHQPQHF.